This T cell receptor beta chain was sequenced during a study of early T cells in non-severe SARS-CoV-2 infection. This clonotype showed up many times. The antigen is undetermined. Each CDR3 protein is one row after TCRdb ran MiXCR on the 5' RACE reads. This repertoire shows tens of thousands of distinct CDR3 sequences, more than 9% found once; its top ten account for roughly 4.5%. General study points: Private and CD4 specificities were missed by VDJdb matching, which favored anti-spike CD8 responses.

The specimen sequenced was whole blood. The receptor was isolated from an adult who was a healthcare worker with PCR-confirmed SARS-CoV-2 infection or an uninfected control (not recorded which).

The CDR3 DNA sequence: TGTGCCTGGAGTCATGAGGGGATAGCCAAAAACATTCAGTACTTC. Amino acids: CAWSHEGIAKNIQYF. This rearrangement joins TRBV30 to TRBJ2-4; D may match TRBD1 or TRBD2 (5 bases each). From germline, CDR1 is GTSNPN and CDR2 SVGIG (reference sequence). Trimming stripped 2 bases from V and 0 bases from J, with 11 bases between. The CDR3 spans 15 residues.